This T cell receptor beta chain was captured by sequencing in a study of blood T cell repertoires in COVID-19. Method: immunoSEQ multiplex PCR; TCRdb's copy keeps in-frame clones and lacks some. The sample shows about 120,000 clones, roughly nine tenths of them seen only once. V was clipped by 7 bases and J by 9 bases; unmatched bases: 3. In germline, CDR1 is MNHEY, CDR2 SVGAGI. The CDR3 covers 11 residues. The genes are TRBV6-5 and TRBJ2-1, with TRBD2 matching 7 bases. Input material: peripheral blood. The TCR was taken from a man aged 70-80 years who had recovered from COVID-19. The CDR3 loop is CASTAGVEQFF. CDR3 sequence (DNA): TGTGCCAGCACGGCGGGAGTTGAGCAGTTCTTC.